This T cell receptor beta chain was recorded in a study of shared clonotypes between healthy human individuals. Study at large: Ranging from 18 to 49 in age, donors were a couple of women and a few men.

The CDR3 covers 14 residues. Deletions cut 5 bases from V and 2 bases from J, with 9 bases between. Germline assignment: CDR1 WSHSY and CDR2 SAAADI. TCRdb keeps only in-frame clones here, not all; method: immunoSEQ multiplex PCR. Among 1.6 million or so clones listed, roughly 96% were seen once. Notes on the study in general: In a handful of donors, around 4.8% of naive CD4 clonotypes appeared in common. Clonotypes shared by all four donors outscored non-shared clonotypes in generation probability.

This clone has only one observation. Its antigen is still unknown. This chain connects TRBV10-2 to TRBJ2-2; weak D call: TRBD2 (6 bases). The specimen was naive CD4+ T cells sorted from blood. As for subset: CD45RA+ positively selected. The clonotype was recovered from a man younger than 45 in good health. The CDR3 coding sequence is TGCGCCAGCAGTCCCGCGGGAAACACCGGGGAGCTGTTTTTT. Amino acids: CASSPAGNTGELFF.